The source of this TCR beta chain is a study of cytomegalovirus exposure and HLA in healthy donors. Findings and limits, study-wide: A list of approximately 160 TCR beta chains associated with cytomegalovirus was given. A later analysis showed HLA-associated TCR beta chains outstripping equally common others in clonal expansion.

Points on this clone: Its specificity is not known.

PCR involved 60 Vbeta and 13 Jbeta primers. The data were produced by immunoSEQ multiplex PCR, yet TCRdb's version contains in-frame clones alone and is incomplete. This table holds 150,000 to 200,000 clones, nearly 80% found once. CDR1 and CDR2 from the germline V gene are SNHLY and FYNNEI. The trim removed 1 base at V and 4 bases at J, leaving 0 bases unmatched. This CDR3 has 13 residues. J is TRBJ1-2 and V is TRBV2, with 7 bases matching TRBD1. The receptor's source is a female donor in good health and CMV-seronegative. The sequenced material came from PBMCs. DNA of the CDR3: TGTGCCAGCAGTGAAGACAGGGGCTATGGCTACACCTTC. As protein: CASSEDRGYGYTF.